This T cell receptor beta chain was recovered during a study of T cell changes during pregnancy in multiple sclerosis (dated by TCRdb to the late 2010s). Notes on the research overall: The study looked at changes in the T cell repertoire across pregnancy in women with multiple sclerosis.

V loses 6 bases, J loses 0 bases, and the germline ends lie 12 bases apart. CDR1 and CDR2 were assigned from the germline V gene (reference sequence) as LNHDA and SQIVND. The CDR3 goes from the cysteine to the phenylalanine over 15 residues. Kept here is only the CDR3 DNA, which spans 45 bases and is read in frame from base 1. Libraries were made using the immunoSEQ multiplex PCR assay. TCRdb's version of the immuneACCESS table is confined to in-frame rearrangements and falls short of the full clone set. An unresolved V gene accounts for under half of the shortfall where checked; the remainder is of unknown origin. Within this sample are 30,000 to 35,000 clones, with around nine tenths of them counted one time only. The top ten constitute around 11% of the sample. About this clone: No antigen is known for it. Base qualities were left out, and no much larger clone turns up one base away.

Material: CD8+ T cells from peripheral blood mononuclear cells, obtained before pregnancy. The clonotype comes from a female donor with multiple sclerosis, enrolled in a pregnancy study. This chain joins TRBV19 to TRBJ2-1; TRBD2 is a weak D gene call, 5 bases matching. CDR3 loop: CASSPPSFSYNEQFF. The DNA sequence is given as TGTGCCAGTAGCCCCCCTAGCTTCTCCTACAATGAGCAGTTCTTC.